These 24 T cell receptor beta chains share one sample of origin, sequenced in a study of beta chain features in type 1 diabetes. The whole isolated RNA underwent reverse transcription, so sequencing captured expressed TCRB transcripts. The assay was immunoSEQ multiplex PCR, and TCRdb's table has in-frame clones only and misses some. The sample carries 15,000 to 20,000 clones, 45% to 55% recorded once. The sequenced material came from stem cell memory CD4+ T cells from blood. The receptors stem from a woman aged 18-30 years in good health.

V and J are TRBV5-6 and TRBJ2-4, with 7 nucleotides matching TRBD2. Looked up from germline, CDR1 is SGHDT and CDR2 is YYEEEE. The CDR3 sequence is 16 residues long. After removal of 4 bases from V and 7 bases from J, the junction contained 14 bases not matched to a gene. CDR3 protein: CASSALSGARGNIQYF. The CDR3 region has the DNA TGTGCCAGCAGCGCTCTCTCCGGGGCGCGGGGGAACATTCAGTACTTC.

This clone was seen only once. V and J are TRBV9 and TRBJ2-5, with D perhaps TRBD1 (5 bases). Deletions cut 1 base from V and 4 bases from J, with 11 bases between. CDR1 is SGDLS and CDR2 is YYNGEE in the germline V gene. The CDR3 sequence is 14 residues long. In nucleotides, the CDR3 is TGTGCCAGCAGCGTATCAGGGCTTAGAGAGACCCAGTACTTC. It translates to CASSVSGLRETQYF.

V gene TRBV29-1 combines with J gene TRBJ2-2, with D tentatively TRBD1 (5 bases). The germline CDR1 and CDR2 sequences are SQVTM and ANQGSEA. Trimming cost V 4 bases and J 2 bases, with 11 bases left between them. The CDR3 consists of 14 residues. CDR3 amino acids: CSVGQPSNTGELFF. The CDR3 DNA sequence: TGCAGCGTTGGACAGCCGTCTAACACCGGGGAGCTGTTTTTT.

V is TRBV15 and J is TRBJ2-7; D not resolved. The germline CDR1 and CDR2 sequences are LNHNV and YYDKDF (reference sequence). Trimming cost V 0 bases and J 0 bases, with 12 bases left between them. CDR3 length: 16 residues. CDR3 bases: TGTGCCACCAGCAGAGAGTTGCAGGCTATCTCCTACGAGCAGTACTTC. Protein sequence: CATSRELQAISYEQYF. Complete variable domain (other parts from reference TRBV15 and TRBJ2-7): DAMVIQNPRYQVTQFGKPVTLSCSQTLNHNVMYWYQQKSSQAPKLLFHYYDKDFNNEADTPDNFQSRRPNTSFCFLDIRSPGLGDTAMYLCATSRELQAISYEQYFGPGTRLTVT.

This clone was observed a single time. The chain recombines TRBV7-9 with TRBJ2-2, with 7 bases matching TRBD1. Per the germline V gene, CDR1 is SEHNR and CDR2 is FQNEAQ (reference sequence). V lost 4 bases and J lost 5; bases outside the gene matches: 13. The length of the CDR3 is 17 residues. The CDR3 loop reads CASSSIRTGSGTGELFF. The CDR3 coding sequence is TGTGCCAGCAGCTCTATCCGGACAGGATCGGGGACCGGGGAGCTGTTTTTT.

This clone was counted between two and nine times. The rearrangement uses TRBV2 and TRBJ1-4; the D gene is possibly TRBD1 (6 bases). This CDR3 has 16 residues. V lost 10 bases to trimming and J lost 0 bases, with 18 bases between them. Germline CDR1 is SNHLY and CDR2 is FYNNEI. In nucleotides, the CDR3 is TGTGCCACCGCACGCCGGACAGCCGCAACTAATGAAAAACTGTTTTTT. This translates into CATARRTAATNEKLFF.

CDR3 in DNA: TGTGCCAGCAGCCTATCATCTAACTATGGCTACACCTTC. Encoded protein: CASSLSSNYGYTF. V usage is TRBV6-5 and J usage is TRBJ1-2, with D uncertain. CDR1 and CDR2 (germline): MNHEY, SVGAGI. The CDR3 is 13 amino acids. The V end was cut by 6 bases, the J end by 0 bases, with 8 bases between.

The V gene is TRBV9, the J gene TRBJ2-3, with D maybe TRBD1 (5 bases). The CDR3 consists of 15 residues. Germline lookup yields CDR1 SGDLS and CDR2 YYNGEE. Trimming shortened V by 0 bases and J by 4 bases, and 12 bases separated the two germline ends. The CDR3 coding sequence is TGTGCCAGCAGCGTAGGCCAGGGCCGGGCAGATACGCAGTATTTT. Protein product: CASSVGQGRADTQYF.

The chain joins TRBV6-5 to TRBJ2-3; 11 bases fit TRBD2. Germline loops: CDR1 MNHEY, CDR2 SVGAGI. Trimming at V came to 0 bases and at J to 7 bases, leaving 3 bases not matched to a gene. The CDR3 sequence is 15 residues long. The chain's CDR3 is CASSYSTSGVNTQYF. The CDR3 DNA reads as TGTGCCAGCAGTTACTCGACTAGCGGGGTTAATACGCAGTATTTT.

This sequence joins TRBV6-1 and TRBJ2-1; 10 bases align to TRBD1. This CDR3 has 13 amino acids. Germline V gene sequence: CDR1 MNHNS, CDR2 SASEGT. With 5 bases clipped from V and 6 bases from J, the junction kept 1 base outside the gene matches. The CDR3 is CASSRTGGNEQFF. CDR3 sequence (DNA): TGTGCCAGCAGTAGGACAGGGGGCAATGAGCAGTTCTTC.

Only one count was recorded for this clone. The CDR3 region has the DNA TGTGCCAGCAGCTACAGTGTCACTGAAGCTTTCTTT. Its protein is CASSYSVTEAFF. J is TRBJ1-1 and V is TRBV2; no clear D gene. This CDR3 contains 12 residues. Trimming stripped 6 bases from V and 4 bases from J, with 9 bases between. Per germline, CDR1 SNHLY and CDR2 FYNNEI.

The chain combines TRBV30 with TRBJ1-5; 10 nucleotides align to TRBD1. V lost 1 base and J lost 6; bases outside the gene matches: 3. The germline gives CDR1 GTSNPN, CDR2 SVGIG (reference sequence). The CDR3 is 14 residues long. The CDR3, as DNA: TGTGCCTGGAGTGGGACAGGGGGAGGTCAGCCCCAGCATTTT. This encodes CAWSGTGGGQPQHF.

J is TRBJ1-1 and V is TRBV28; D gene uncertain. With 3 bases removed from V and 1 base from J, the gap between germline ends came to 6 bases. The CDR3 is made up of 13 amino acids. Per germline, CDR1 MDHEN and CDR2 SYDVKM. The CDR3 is CASSLRQNTEAFF. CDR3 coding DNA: TGTGCCAGCAGTTTGAGGCAGAACACTGAAGCTTTCTTT.

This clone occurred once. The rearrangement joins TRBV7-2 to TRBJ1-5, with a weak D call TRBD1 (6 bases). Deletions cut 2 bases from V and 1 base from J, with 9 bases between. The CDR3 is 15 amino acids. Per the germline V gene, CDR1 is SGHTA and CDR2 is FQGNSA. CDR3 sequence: CASSLTTGSNQPQHF. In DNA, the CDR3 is TGTGCCAGCAGCTTAACGACAGGAAGCAATCAGCCCCAGCATTTT.

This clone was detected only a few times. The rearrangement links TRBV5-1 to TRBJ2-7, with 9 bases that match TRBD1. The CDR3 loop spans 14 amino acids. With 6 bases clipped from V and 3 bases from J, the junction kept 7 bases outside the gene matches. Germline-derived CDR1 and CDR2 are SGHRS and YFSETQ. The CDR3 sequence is CASKTGQGNYEQYF. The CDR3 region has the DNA TGCGCCAGCAAGACGGGACAGGGTAACTACGAGCAGTACTTC.

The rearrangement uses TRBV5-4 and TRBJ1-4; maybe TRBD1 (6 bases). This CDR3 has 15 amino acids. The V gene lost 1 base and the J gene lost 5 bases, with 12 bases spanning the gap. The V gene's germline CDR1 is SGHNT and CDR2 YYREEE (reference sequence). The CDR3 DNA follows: TGTGCCAGCAGCTTGTCGGCTACAGGGAATGAAAAACTGTTTTTT. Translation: CASSLSATGNEKLFF.

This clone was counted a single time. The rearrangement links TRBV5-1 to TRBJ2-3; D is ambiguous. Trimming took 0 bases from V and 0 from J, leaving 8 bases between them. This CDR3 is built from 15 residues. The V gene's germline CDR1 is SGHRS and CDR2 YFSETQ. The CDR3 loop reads CASSLDATSTDTQYF. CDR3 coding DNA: TGCGCCAGCAGCTTGGACGCTACTAGCACAGATACGCAGTATTTT.

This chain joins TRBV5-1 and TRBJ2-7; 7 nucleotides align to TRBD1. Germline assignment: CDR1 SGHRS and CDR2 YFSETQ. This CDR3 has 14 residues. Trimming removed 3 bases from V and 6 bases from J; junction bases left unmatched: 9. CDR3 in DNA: TGCGCCAGCAGCTCCGACAGGGATCTGATCGAGCAGTACTTC. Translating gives CASSSDRDLIEQYF.

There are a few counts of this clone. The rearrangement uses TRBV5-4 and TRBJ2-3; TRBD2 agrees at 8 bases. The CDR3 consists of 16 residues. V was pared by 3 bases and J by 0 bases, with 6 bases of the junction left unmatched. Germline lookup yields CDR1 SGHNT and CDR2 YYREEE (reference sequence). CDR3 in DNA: TGTGCCAGCAGCTCTTTGGCGGGGGGAAGCACAGATACGCAGTATTTT. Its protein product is CASSSLAGGSTDTQYF.

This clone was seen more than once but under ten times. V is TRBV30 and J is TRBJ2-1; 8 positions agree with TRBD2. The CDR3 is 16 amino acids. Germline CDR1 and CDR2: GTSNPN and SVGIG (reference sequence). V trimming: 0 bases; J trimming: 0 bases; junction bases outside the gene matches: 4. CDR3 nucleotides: TGTGCCTGGAGTGTCCCCGGACTAGCCTCCTACAATGAGCAGTTCTTC. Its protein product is CAWSVPGLASYNEQFF.

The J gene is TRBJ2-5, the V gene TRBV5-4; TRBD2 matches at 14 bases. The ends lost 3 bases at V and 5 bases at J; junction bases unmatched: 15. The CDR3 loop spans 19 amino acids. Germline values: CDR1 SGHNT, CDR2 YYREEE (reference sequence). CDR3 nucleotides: TGTGCCAGCAGCTCTGGACCTCGGACTAGCGGGAGGTTGGGGGAGACCCAGTACTTC. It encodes CASSSGPRTSGRLGETQYF.

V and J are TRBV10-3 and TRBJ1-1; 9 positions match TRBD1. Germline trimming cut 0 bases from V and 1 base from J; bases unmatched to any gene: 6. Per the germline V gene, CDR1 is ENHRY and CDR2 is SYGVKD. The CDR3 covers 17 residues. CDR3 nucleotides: TGTGCCATCAGTGAGTCAAGGGACAGGGTAAGGAACACTGAAGCTTTCTTT. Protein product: CAISESRDRVRNTEAFF.

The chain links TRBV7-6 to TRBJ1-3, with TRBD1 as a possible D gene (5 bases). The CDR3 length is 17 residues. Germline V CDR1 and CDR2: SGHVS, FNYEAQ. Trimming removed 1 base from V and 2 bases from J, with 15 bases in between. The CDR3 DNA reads TGTGCCAGCAGCTTAGGAAGGGGCCGAATGACTGGAAACACCATATATTTT. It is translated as CASSLGRGRMTGNTIYF.

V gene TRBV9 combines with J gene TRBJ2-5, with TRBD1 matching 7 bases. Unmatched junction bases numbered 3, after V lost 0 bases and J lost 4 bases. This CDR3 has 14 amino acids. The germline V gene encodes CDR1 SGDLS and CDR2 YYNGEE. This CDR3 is CASSVGGGAETQYF. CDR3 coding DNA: TGTGCCAGCAGCGTAGGAGGGGGCGCAGAGACCCAGTACTTC.